A selection of T cell receptor beta chains follows, all from one sample in a study of cytomegalovirus exposure and HLA in healthy donors. TCRdb's table, derived via immunoSEQ multiplex PCR, lists solely in-frame clones and lacks some. The sample yields approximately 160,000 clones, around 78% seen once. The material sequenced was PBMCs. These receptors were collected from a woman aged 35 to 49 in good health and CMV-seronegative. Each CDR3 is given with its conserved first and last residue. A D gene is named only where the DNA matches it firmly.

d_gene: .; j_gene: TRBJ2-3; v_gene: TRBV29-1; CDR3aa: CSVEDWSGLATDTQYF; CDR3nt: TGCAGCGTTGAAGATTGGAGCGGACTGGCGACAGATACGCAGTATTTT
d_gene: .; j_gene: TRBJ1-5; v_gene: TRBV6-5; CDR3aa: CASTVKEGSQPQHF; CDR3nt: TGTGCCAGCACTGTTAAGGAGGGGAGTCAGCCCCAGCATTTT
d_gene: TRBD2; j_gene: TRBJ2-2; v_gene: TRBV27; CDR3aa: CASSPSASGEGTGELFF; CDR3nt: TGTGCCAGCAGTCCCTCCGCTAGCGGGGAGGGGACCGGGGAGCTGTTTTTT
d_gene: TRBD1; j_gene: TRBJ2-7; v_gene: TRBV5-5; CDR3aa: CASSLLDRGTEQYF; CDR3nt: TGTGCCAGCAGCTTGTTGGACAGGGGGACCGAGCAGTACTTC
d_gene: .; j_gene: TRBJ1-1; v_gene: TRBV27; CDR3aa: CASSLQGTNTEAFF; CDR3nt: TGTGCCAGCAGCCTGCAGGGGACGAACACTGAAGCTTTCTTT
d_gene: TRBD1; j_gene: TRBJ2-7; v_gene: TRBV7-9; CDR3aa: CASSLGQEPTYEQYF; CDR3nt: TGTGCCAGCAGCTTGGGACAGGAACCAACCTACGAGCAGTACTTC
d_gene: .; j_gene: TRBJ2-7; v_gene: TRBV30; CDR3aa: CAWSVTAYEQYF; CDR3nt: TGTGCCTGGAGTGTGACAGCCTACGAGCAGTACTTC
d_gene: .; j_gene: TRBJ1-1; v_gene: TRBV30; CDR3aa: CAWRSGSNTEAFF; CDR3nt: TGTGCCTGGAGGTCCGGGTCGAACACTGAAGCTTTCTTT
d_gene: .; j_gene: TRBJ2-6; v_gene: TRBV30; CDR3aa: CAWSRVKSSTGANVLTF; CDR3nt: TGTGCCTGGAGTCGGGTAAAGAGTAGCACTGGGGCCAACGTCCTGACTTTC
d_gene: TRBD2; j_gene: TRBJ2-1; v_gene: TRBV5-1; CDR3aa: CASSLAETSGRNEQFF; CDR3nt: TGCGCCAGCAGCTTGGCTGAGACTAGCGGGAGGAATGAGCAGTTCTTC
d_gene: TRBD1; j_gene: TRBJ2-7; v_gene: TRBV29-1; CDR3aa: CSVQTPDRGHEQYF; CDR3nt: TGCAGCGTCCAGACCCCCGACAGGGGCCACGAGCAGTACTTC
d_gene: .; j_gene: TRBJ2-1; v_gene: TRBV7-3; CDR3aa: CASSLTPSSSYNEQFF; CDR3nt: TGTGCCAGCAGCTTAACCCCGTCGAGCTCCTACAATGAGCAGTTCTTC
d_gene: .; j_gene: TRBJ1-5; v_gene: TRBV29-1; CDR3aa: CSVRNSTGNQPQHF; CDR3nt: TGCAGCGTCCGAAACAGTACAGGCAATCAGCCCCAGCATTTT
d_gene: TRBD1; j_gene: TRBJ1-1; v_gene: TRBV27; CDR3aa: CARNRQGNQMNTEAFF; CDR3nt: TGTGCCAGAAACCGACAGGGAAACCAAATGAACACTGAAGCTTTCTTT
d_gene: .; j_gene: TRBJ1-1; v_gene: TRBV2; CDR3aa: CASSDLVMNTEAFF; CDR3nt: TGTGCCAGCAGTGACTTAGTCATGAACACTGAAGCTTTCTTT
d_gene: TRBD2; j_gene: TRBJ2-2; v_gene: TRBV5-4; CDR3aa: CASSPVGGRAIGELFF; CDR3nt: TGTGCCAGCAGCCCGGTGGGCGGGAGGGCGATCGGGGAGCTGTTTTTT
d_gene: .; j_gene: TRBJ1-5; v_gene: TRBV5-1; CDR3aa: CASSLGPGEGDQPQHF; CDR3nt: TGCGCCAGCAGCTTGGGGCCAGGCGAAGGGGATCAGCCCCAGCATTTT
d_gene: TRBD1; j_gene: TRBJ2-5; v_gene: TRBV2; CDR3aa: CASSSWTGGEETQYF; CDR3nt: TGTGCCAGCAGTTCTTGGACAGGGGGCGAGGAGACCCAGTACTTC
d_gene: .; j_gene: TRBJ2-6; v_gene: TRBV1; CDR3aa: CTSSQGCEPIWCGANVLTF; CDR3nt: TGCACCAGCAGCCAAGGGTGCGAGCCCATCTGGTGTGGGGCCAACGTCCTGACTTTC